This T cell receptor (beta chain) was recorded in a study of blood T cell repertoires in COVID-19. The repertoire was sequenced with immunoSEQ multiplex PCR; TCRdb's copy has only in-frame clones and lacks some. The table includes 84,000 or so clones, about 83% detected once. This CDR3 region has 15 residues. V was pared by 5 bases and J by 4 bases, with 6 bases of the junction left unmatched. The germline V gene has CDR1 MNHEY and CDR2 SVGEGT. The gene calls are TRBV6-2 or TRBV6-3 and TRBJ1-2, with TRBD1 identical over 11 bases. The receptor's source is an elderly woman with acute or convalescent COVID-19. Sequenced input: peripheral blood. In nucleotides, the CDR3 is TGTGCCAGCAGTCGGACAGGGGGCCAGAGCTATGGCTACACCTTC. Translating gives CASSRTGGQSYGYTF.